This T cell receptor beta chain stems from a study of cytomegalovirus exposure and HLA in healthy donors. Study as a whole: A data release that came early held some 84 million unique TCRs from HLA-typed donors.

For this clone: Its cognate antigen is unknown.

Findings of the study overall: HLA-A and HLA-B allele assignments for most subjects were reportedly predicted accurately using TCR beta sequences. Trimming of TCR beta V- and J-genes showed a link, identified in a later analysis, to a missense DCLRE1C variant. While the bulk of TCR sequences proved rare, some public TCRs turned up in many donors.

PCR involved 60 Vbeta and 13 Jbeta primers. The table came from immunoSEQ multiplex PCR; TCRdb's copy has only in-frame clones and leaves some out. The sample records 95,000 to 120,000 clones, about 79% being singletons. Germline V gives CDR1 SQVTM, CDR2 ANQGSEA. The CDR3 has 14 amino acids. Trimming cost V 7 bases and J 0 bases, with 15 bases left between them. The V gene is TRBV29-1, the J gene TRBJ1-1; unclear D gene. The sequence was collected from a young woman in good health and CMV-seronegative. The sequenced sample consisted of PBMCs. CDR3 in DNA: TGCAGCGCCAAGTGGGCTGACATGAACACTGAAGCTTTCTTT. Encoded protein: CSAKWADMNTEAFF.